A single sample gave rise to the 31 T cell receptor beta chains below, sequenced in a study of OX40 agonist ivuxolimab in advanced cancers. This table comes from immunoSEQ multiplex PCR, and its TCRdb copy is limited to in-frame clones, with some not included. The table records about 80,000 clones, 90% of them present only once. Source: CD4+ or CD8+ T cells sorted from blood, taken in a trial of the OX40 agonist ivuxolimab. These TCRs come from an adult with an advanced solid tumor such as melanoma, head and neck, liver or kidney cancer.

V and J are TRBV4-3 and TRBJ2-1, with 12 bases identical to TRBD2. CDR3 length: 18 amino acids. The V gene's germline CDR1 is LGHNA and CDR2 YSLEER. The trim removed 4 bases at V and 8 bases at J, leaving 15 bases unmatched. CDR3 bases: TGCGCCAGCAGCCGACAACACGAGACTAGCGGGGGAAACTATGAGCAGTTCTTC. It translates to CASSRQHETSGGNYEQFF.

Here the CDR3 DNA reads TGTGCCAGCAGACCCGGGGCCTCCACCGGGGAGCTGTTTTTT. It is translated as CASRPGASTGELFF. The rearrangement links TRBV28 to TRBJ2-2; D is possibly TRBD1 or TRBD2 (5 bases each). Germline V CDR1 and CDR2: MDHEN, SYDVKM. V lost 6 bases to trimming and J lost 4 bases, with 12 bases between them. The CDR3 extends over 14 amino acids.

This chain uses TRBV9 with TRBJ2-3, with D tentatively TRBD2 (6 bases). The germline CDR1 and CDR2 sequences are SGDLS and YYNGEE. CDR3 size: 14 residues. Trimming pared 3 bases from V and 6 bases from J, leaving 14 bases between. CDR3 bases: TGTGCCAGCAGCGCTCCCGGGACTTCGGATACGCAGTATTTT. Translation gives CASSAPGTSDTQYF.

The rearrangement uses TRBV11-3 and TRBJ1-2; TRBD1 aligns across 8 bases. CDR3 length: 14 amino acids. Per the germline V gene, CDR1 is SGHNT and CDR2 is YENEEA. Unmatched junction bases numbered 6, after V lost 5 bases and J lost 4 bases. The CDR3 loop reads CASSPDRGGYGYTF. The CDR3, as DNA: TGTGCCAGCAGCCCTGACAGGGGCGGCTATGGCTACACCTTC.

The chain carries TRBV28 and TRBJ2-1; unclear D gene. Trimming took off 3 bases at V and 7 bases at J, with 7 bases between the two ends. Germline CDR1 reads MDHEN; CDR2 reads SYDVKM. This CDR3 is built from 12 residues. The CDR3 reads CASSLPGNEQFF. CDR3 nucleotides: TGTGCCAGCAGTTTGCCCGGGAATGAGCAGTTCTTC.

This clone has only one observation. CDR3 amino acids: CASSLNGLWGYTF. CDR3 in DNA: TGCGCCAGCAGCTTGAACGGATTATGGGGCTACACCTTC. V and J are TRBV5-1 and TRBJ1-2, with no clear D. The V gene's germline CDR1 is SGHRS and CDR2 YFSETQ. V gave up 1 base and J gave up 8 bases, with 12 bases separating them. The CDR3 length is 13 residues.

This clone was recorded only once. The chain couples TRBV6-6 to TRBJ1-4; no definite D call. The CDR3 is made up of 14 amino acids. Looked up from germline, CDR1 is MNHNY and CDR2 is SVGAGI (reference sequence). The V end lost 0 bases, the J end lost 4 bases, and 6 bases lay between the germline ends. The CDR3 is CASSYSRNNEKLFF. CDR3 nucleotides: TGTGCCAGCAGTTACTCCCGGAATAATGAAAAACTGTTTTTT.

The chain links TRBV19 to TRBJ1-5; D is perhaps TRBD1 (5 bases). The CDR3 contains 15 residues. V was pared by 2 bases and J by 2 bases, with 10 bases between. Germline CDR1 LNHDA, CDR2 SQIVND (reference sequence). CDR3 coding DNA: TGTGCCAGTAGTATAAAGGGGCATGGCAATCAGCCCCAGCATTTT. Encoded protein: CASSIKGHGNQPQHF.

The gene calls are TRBV11-2 and TRBJ2-7; no clear D. The length of the CDR3 is 14 residues. V was trimmed by 5 bases and J by 6 bases, leaving 17 bases between them. Germline V gene lookup returns CDR1 SGHAT and CDR2 FQNNGV. The CDR3 DNA sequence: TGTGCCAGCAGCCGGATGTTTGGTTCGTCCGAGCAGTACTTC. Amino acid sequence: CASSRMFGSSEQYF.

This chain joins TRBV7-9 and TRBJ2-1; 8 nucleotides line up with TRBD1. The CDR3 has 15 amino acids. The J segment lost 4 bases and the V segment lost 5 bases, leaving 7 bases of the junction unmatched. CDR1 and CDR2 (germline): SEHNR, FQNEAQ (reference sequence). The chain's CDR3 is CASSRSGGRYNEQFF. CDR3 DNA: TGTGCCAGCAGCCGATCAGGGGGCAGGTACAATGAGCAGTTCTTC.

V gene TRBV19 combines with J gene TRBJ2-1, with 9 positions matching TRBD1. Losses at the gene ends were 5 bases for V and 6 bases for J; bases not matched to a gene: 11. Germline V CDR1 and CDR2: LNHDA, SQIVND (reference sequence). The CDR3 spans 16 residues. Here the CDR3 DNA reads TGTGCCAGTAGTGCAAAACAGGGGGCCAGTCCCAATGAGCAGTTCTTC. Encoded protein: CASSAKQGASPNEQFF.

The count of this clone is one. The V call is TRBV18, the J call TRBJ2-7; unclear D gene. Germline V CDR1 and CDR2: KGHSH, LQKENI. This CDR3 comprises 15 residues. Trimming cost V 8 bases and J 2 bases, with 19 bases left between them. CDR3 DNA: TGTGCCAGCCCACAAAACCCTGGCGGAGCCTACGAGCAGTACTTC. As protein: CASPQNPGGAYEQYF.

This chain links TRBV9 with TRBJ1-1; D unresolved. The V and J ends lost 4 bases and 0 bases respectively, with 13 bases between them. The V gene's germline CDR1 is SGDLS and CDR2 YYNGEE. The CDR3 totals 15 residues. The DNA for the CDR3 is TGTGCCAGCAGCCCAAGTTTGGCCATGAACACTGAAGCTTTCTTT. Translating gives CASSPSLAMNTEAFF.

V usage is TRBV9 and J usage is TRBJ2-2, with 13 positions matching TRBD2. Germline V lookup: CDR1 SGDLS, CDR2 YYNGEE. J was trimmed by 3 bases and V by 4 bases; bases with no gene match: 6. The CDR3 is made up of 17 amino acids. The CDR3 sequence is CASSFGTSGTYTGELFF. Written as DNA, the CDR3 is TGTGCCAGCAGCTTCGGGACTAGCGGGACCTACACCGGGGAGCTGTTTTTT.

This chain joins TRBV28 and TRBJ2-3; no definite D call. V dropped 4 bases and J dropped 3 bases, with 5 bases sitting between them. Germline-derived CDR1 and CDR2 are MDHEN and SYDVKM. CDR3 length: 12 residues. CDR3 region: CASSSTTDTQYF. CDR3 DNA: TGTGCCAGCAGTTCAACAACAGATACGCAGTATTTT.

The V call is TRBV11-3, the J call TRBJ2-7, with 8 bases that match TRBD2. This CDR3 has 14 residues. The ends lost 4 bases at V and 5 bases at J; junction bases unmatched: 7. The germline gives CDR1 SGHNT, CDR2 YENEEA. CDR3 protein: CASSSIAGSHEQYF. CDR3 nucleotides: TGTGCCAGCAGCTCTATAGCGGGAAGTCACGAGCAGTACTTC. The full variable domain, in which reference TRBV11-3 and TRBJ2-7 provide the parts outside the CDR3, is EAGVVQSPRYKIIEKKQPVAFWCNPISGHNTLYWYLQNLGQGPELLIRYENEEAVDDSQLPKDRFSAERLKGVDSTLKIQPAELGDSAVYLCASSSIAGSHEQYFGPGTRLTVT.

The chain couples TRBV2 to TRBJ1-3; D unclear. The germline CDR1 and CDR2 sequences are SNHLY and FYNNEI. This CDR3 comprises 14 residues. V was clipped by 4 bases and J by 0 bases, with 7 bases between them. CDR3 DNA sequence: TGTGCCAGCAGTGTACCGAGCTCTGGAAACACCATATATTTT. Its translation: CASSVPSSGNTIYF.

The V call is TRBV11-3, the J call TRBJ2-3, with 10 bases lining up with TRBD2. CDR1 SGHNT and CDR2 YENEEA come from the germline V gene. The CDR3 length is 16 residues. Trimming took 5 bases from V and 3 from J; bases not matched to a gene: 8. CDR3 DNA sequence: TGTGCCAGCAGCACCCACTTAGCGGGGGGAACAGATACGCAGTATTTT. Amino acids: CASSTHLAGGTDTQYF.

This chain joins TRBV9 and TRBJ1-6; D possibly corresponds to TRBD1 (6 bases). The CDR3 has 14 amino acids. Germline V gives CDR1 SGDLS, CDR2 YYNGEE. The V end lost 3 bases, the J end lost 8 bases, and 12 bases lay between the germline ends. This CDR3 reads CASSEGGRDSPLHF. CDR3 bases: TGTGCCAGCAGCGAGGGGGGAAGGGATTCACCCCTCCACTTT.

The chain is built from TRBV11-3 and TRBJ2-2, with D unclear. The V and J ends lost 1 base and 6 bases respectively, with 6 bases between them. Germline values: CDR1 SGHNT, CDR2 YENEEA. The CDR3 spans 13 residues. The CDR3, as DNA: TGTGCCAGCAGCTTAGGGGGTTCCGGGGAGCTGTTTTTT. Translation: CASSLGGSGELFF.

The rearrangement joins TRBV9 to TRBJ2-1; 8 bases fit TRBD2. There are 21 residues in the CDR3. Germline CDR1 SGDLS, CDR2 YYNGEE. V lost 0 bases, J lost 2 bases, and 19 bases stayed unmatched. CDR3 amino acids: CASSVVDPGLENPQPYNEQFF. Here the CDR3 DNA reads TGTGCCAGCAGCGTAGTGGATCCGGGACTAGAGAATCCCCAGCCCTACAATGAGCAGTTCTTC.

The chain recombines TRBV4-3 with TRBJ2-1; 7 bases match TRBD2. V lost 0 bases, J lost 5 bases, and 13 bases stayed unmatched. CDR1 is LGHNA and CDR2 is YSLEER in the germline V gene. The CDR3 has 18 amino acids. For the CDR3, the DNA is TGCGCCAGCAGCCAAGATATAGGGTTTAGCGGGTCGCACAATGAGCAGTTCTTC. This gives the protein CASSQDIGFSGSHNEQFF.

The genes are TRBV10-3 and TRBJ1-5; D might be TRBD1 (6 bases). Trimming shortened V by 10 bases and J by 1 base, and 14 bases separated the two germline ends. CDR1 is ENHRY, CDR2 SYGVKD, per germline. The CDR3 sequence is 14 residues long. CDR3 nucleotides: TGTGCCAGCGAGACAGGTTGGAGCAATCAGCCCCAGCATTTT. It is translated as CASETGWSNQPQHF.

CDR3 in DNA: TGTGCCAGCAGTTACTCGGTCCGATCCTTTCATGGCTACACCTTC. Translated: CASSYSVRSFHGYTF. V and J are TRBV6-5 and TRBJ1-2; D is unresolved. CDR3 length: 15 residues. Trimming left V 0 bases short and J 6 bases short, with 14 bases between. Germline V lookup: CDR1 MNHEY, CDR2 SVGAGI.

This chain connects TRBV18 to TRBJ2-1; D is undetermined. V lost 6 bases to trimming and J lost 12 bases, with 15 bases between them. Germline CDR1 is KGHSH and CDR2 is LQKENI. This CDR3 is 12 amino acids long. The CDR3 nucleotides are TGTGCCAGCTCTGCCGGGCCCCTGGGGCAGTTCTTC. Residues: CASSAGPLGQFF.

This chain links TRBV11-2 with TRBJ2-3; D perhaps matches TRBD2 (7 bases). The CDR3 consists of 17 residues. Germline lookup yields CDR1 SGHAT and CDR2 FQNNGV. V was cut by 5 bases and J by 0 bases, with 18 bases left in between. The CDR3 DNA is TGTGCCAGCAGCCCACTGGGGGGGCGGGTTAGCACAGATACGCAGTATTTT. It yields the protein CASSPLGGRVSTDTQYF.

The genes are TRBV5-1 and TRBJ1-5; D unclear. The CDR3 contains 14 residues. From germline, CDR1 is SGHRS and CDR2 YFSETQ. V lost 4 bases and J 0 bases, leaving 8 bases between the germline ends. CDR3 loop: CASSDDGSNQPQHF. DNA of the CDR3: TGCGCCAGCAGCGACGACGGTAGCAATCAGCCCCAGCATTTT. The whole variable domain, filled in from reference TRBV5-1 and TRBJ1-5, reads KAGVTQTPRYLIKTRGQQVTLSCSPISGHRSVSWYQQTPGQGLQFLFEYFSETQRNKGNFPGRFSGRQFSNSRSEMNVSTLELGDSALYLCASSDDGSNQPQHFGDGTRLSIL.

This chain uses TRBV19 with TRBJ1-6; a possible D gene is TRBD1 (5 bases). Trimming shortened V by 7 bases and J by 7 bases, and 17 bases separated the two germline ends. Germline values: CDR1 LNHDA, CDR2 SQIVND (reference sequence). The CDR3 length is 15 residues. The CDR3 loop is CASKIQVNSNSPLHF. DNA of the CDR3: TGTGCCAGTAAAATACAGGTTAATTCAAATTCACCCCTCCACTTT.

This clone occurred a few times. The same CDR3 arises from other DNA sequences in this sample as well. The chain employs TRBV2 and TRBJ2-7; tentative D call: TRBD2 (6 bases). The V gene lost 4 bases and the J gene lost 4 bases, with 8 bases spanning the gap. CDR1 is SNHLY, CDR2 FYNNEI, per germline. The CDR3 has 12 residues. The CDR3 region has the DNA TGTGCCAGCAGTGGGGACTTTTACGAGCAGTACTTC. Translated, it gives CASSGDFYEQYF. Full variable domain (outside the CDR3, taken from reference TRBV2 and TRBJ2-7): EPEVTQTPSHQVTQMGQEVILRCVPISNHLYFYWYRQILGQKVEFLVSFYNNEISEKSEIFDDQFSVERPDGSNFTLKIRSTKLEDSAMYFCASSGDFYEQYFGPGTRLTVT.

The gene calls are TRBV5-5 and TRBJ2-7; D is ambiguous. CDR1 and CDR2 (germline): SGHKS, YYEKEE (reference sequence). V dropped 2 bases and J dropped 4 bases, with 4 bases sitting between them. This CDR3 has 11 amino acids. The CDR3 nucleotides are TGTGCCAGCAGCTTCGGTTACGAGCAGTACTTC. Residues: CASSFGYEQYF.

The chain has TRBV18 and TRBJ1-1, with D maybe TRBD1 (6 bases). The germline V gene encodes CDR1 KGHSH and CDR2 LQKENI. V lost 3 bases to trimming and J lost 1 base, with 18 bases between them. This CDR3 contains 17 residues. The CDR3 DNA follows: TGTGCCAGCTCACCCCTCGCCTGGGGGCAGGGGAACACTGAAGCTTTCTTT. It encodes CASSPLAWGQGNTEAFF.